Shown below are 14 T cell receptor beta chains from a single sample sequenced in a study of blood T cell repertoires in COVID-19. Clones were read by immunoSEQ multiplex PCR, and TCRdb kept only the in-frame ones, dropping some. The sample yields 300,000 to 400,000 clones, around 89% seen once. The sample taken for sequencing was PBMCs or T cells enriched from blood (not recorded which). All receptors come from a woman between 18 and 30 years old who had recovered from COVID-19.

V gene TRBV5-1 combines with J gene TRBJ1-5; D remains unclear. V was shortened by 2 bases and J by 5 bases, with 5 bases between the two germline ends. The CDR3 has 12 residues. The germline V gene has CDR1 SGHRS and CDR2 YFSETQ. CDR3: CASSLADQPQHF. CDR3 nucleotides: TGCGCCAGCAGCTTAGCTGATCAGCCCCAGCATTTT.

This chain connects TRBV4-3 to TRBJ2-6, with TRBD1 identical over 8 bases. Per the germline V gene, CDR1 is LGHNA and CDR2 is YSLEER. This CDR3 contains 19 residues. The trim removed 4 bases at V and 1 base at J, leaving 12 bases unmatched. CDR3 sequence (DNA): TGCGCCAGCAGCCGCATGACCGGGACAGGCCATTCTGGGGCCAACGTCCTGACTTTC. This translates into CASSRMTGTGHSGANVLTF.

The genes are TRBV10-1 and TRBJ2-3; TRBD1 is a possible D gene (5 bases). This CDR3 region has 14 residues. V lost 6 bases to trimming and J lost 6 bases, with 16 bases between them. Germline-derived CDR1 and CDR2 are WNHNN and SYGVQD (reference sequence). Written as DNA, the CDR3 is TGCGCCAGCAGGGCCGGACAAGGCCAGGATACGCAGTATTTT. Translating gives CASRAGQGQDTQYF.

CDR3 sequence: CASSWGTGEKLFF. The CDR3 DNA is TGTGCCAGCAGTTGGGGGACAGGTGAAAAACTGTTTTTT. The chain links TRBV6-5 to TRBJ1-4, with 8 positions matching TRBD1. V lost 4 bases, J lost 7 bases, and 2 bases stayed unmatched. In germline, CDR1 is MNHEY, CDR2 SVGAGI. The length of the CDR3 is 13 residues.

The J gene is TRBJ1-3, the V gene TRBV27; D is ambiguous. The germline gives CDR1 MNHEY, CDR2 SMNVEV (reference sequence). Trimming left V 6 bases short and J 0 bases short, with 18 bases between. This CDR3 region has 17 residues. The chain's CDR3 is CASSPLGDRHSGNTIYF. The CDR3 DNA reads as TGTGCCAGCAGCCCATTGGGTGACCGACACTCTGGAAACACCATATATTTT.

The sample holds a few counts of this clone. The chain employs TRBV5-4 and TRBJ1-1, with D unresolved. This CDR3 spans 13 amino acids. Germline assignment: CDR1 SGHNT and CDR2 YYREEE (reference sequence). Trimming left V 1 base short and J 2 bases short, with 6 bases between. The CDR3 is CASSLTQNTEAFF. The DNA for the CDR3 is TGTGCCAGCAGCTTGACACAAAACACTGAAGCTTTCTTT.

A few counts support this clone. The chain combines TRBV11-2 with TRBJ2-7; the match to TRBD1 covers 10 bases. J was trimmed by 3 bases and V by 2 bases; bases with no gene match: 7. CDR1 is SGHAT, CDR2 FQNNGV, per germline. CDR3 size: 16 residues. In DNA, the CDR3 is TGTGCCAGCAGCTTATCGTCTGGGACAGGGGACTACGAGCAGTACTTC. It specifies CASSLSSGTGDYEQYF.

V and J are TRBV28 and TRBJ1-2; D is ambiguous. The CDR3 spans 10 residues. With 9 bases removed from V and 6 bases from J, the gap between germline ends came to 8 bases. Germline values: CDR1 MDHEN, CDR2 SYDVKM. The DNA of the CDR3 is TGTGCCAGACTGTTAGATGGCTACACCTTC. Translating it yields CARLLDGYTF.

This sequence joins TRBV14 and TRBJ1-2, with TRBD1 as a possible D gene (6 bases). The CDR3 contains 13 residues. Looked up from germline, CDR1 is SGHDN and CDR2 is FVKESK. With 1 base removed from V and 5 bases from J, the gap between germline ends came to 8 bases. This CDR3 reads CASSQGTAYGYTF. The CDR3 nucleotides read TGTGCCAGCAGCCAAGGGACAGCTTATGGCTACACCTTC.

The chain links TRBV7-9 to TRBJ1-5; weak D call: TRBD1 (6 bases). The CDR3 runs to 17 residues. From germline, CDR1 is SEHNR and CDR2 FQNEAQ (reference sequence). V was cut by 1 base and J by 7 bases, with 20 bases left in between. The CDR3 loop reads CASSLGPGDDRGQPQHF. In DNA, the CDR3 is TGTGCCAGCAGCTTAGGGCCAGGGGACGACAGAGGGCAGCCCCAGCATTTT.

CDR3: CASSPGTGLYEQYF. The CDR3 DNA follows: TGTGCCAGCAGTCCCGGGACAGGGCTCTACGAGCAGTACTTC. The chain joins TRBV6-5 to TRBJ2-7; 9 bases line up with TRBD1. CDR1 MNHEY and CDR2 SVGAGI come from the germline V gene. There are 14 residues in the CDR3. V lost 5 bases and J lost 3; bases outside the gene matches: 5.

This rearrangement joins TRBV7-9 to TRBJ2-7; D gene uncertain. The V and J ends lost 5 bases and 3 bases respectively, with 11 bases between them. The CDR3 has 13 amino acids. Germline V gives CDR1 SEHNR, CDR2 FQNEAQ (reference sequence). In DNA form, the CDR3 reads TGTGCCAGCAGCCCACTATCAAGCTACGAGCAGTACTTC. Translating gives CASSPLSSYEQYF.

The chain combines TRBV6-1 with TRBJ1-2; no clear D gene. Germline CDR1 and CDR2: MNHNS and SASEGT. This CDR3 is 13 amino acids long. Trimming stripped 2 bases from V and 2 bases from J, with 6 bases between. This CDR3 reads CASSERQNYGYTF. The CDR3 nucleotides read TGTGCCAGCAGTGAACGACAAAACTATGGCTACACCTTC.

The chain couples TRBV9 to TRBJ2-3, with 11 positions matching TRBD2. This CDR3 spans 15 amino acids. The trim removed 3 bases at V and 2 bases at J, leaving 2 bases unmatched. Germline V gene sequence: CDR1 SGDLS, CDR2 YYNGEE. The CDR3 region is CASSASGGITDTQYF. The CDR3 DNA follows: TGTGCCAGCAGCGCTAGCGGGGGGATCACAGATACGCAGTATTTT.